This passage covers 10 T cell receptor beta chains from one sample sequenced in a study of blood T cell repertoires in COVID-19. Clones were sequenced by immunoSEQ multiplex PCR, and TCRdb holds only the in-frame ones, with some missing. Of a few hundred thousand clones listed, roughly 85% are singletons. Sequencing used peripheral blood. The receptors derive from a man between 60 and 70 years old who had recovered from COVID-19.

The chain has TRBV12-5 and TRBJ2-1, with TRBD1 identical over 8 bases. This CDR3 is 16 amino acids long. Germline V gene lookup returns CDR1 LGHNT and CDR2 FRNRAP. J gave up 4 bases and V 6 bases, and 11 bases lay outside the gene matches. CDR3 loop: CASGPAMGQDYNEQFF. The CDR3 DNA reads TGTGCTAGTGGCCCAGCAATGGGACAGGATTACAATGAGCAGTTCTTC.

The V and J genes are TRBV5-3 and TRBJ2-5; 9 bases match TRBD2. TRBV5-3 is marked as an open reading frame, function uncertain. CDR3 length: 14 residues. With 5 bases clipped from V and 5 bases from J, the junction kept 7 bases outside the gene matches. This chain's CDR3 is CARRLGLAGETQYF. The CDR3, as DNA: TGTGCCAGAAGACTGGGACTAGCCGGGGAGACCCAGTACTTC.

This chain links TRBV28 with TRBJ2-7, with D possibly TRBD1 on 6 matching bases. CDR3 length: 15 residues. The V end was cut by 3 bases, the J end by 3 bases, with 15 bases between. CDR1 is MDHEN and CDR2 is SYDVKM in the germline V gene. CDR3 sequence: CASSLGGARGYEQYF. CDR3 sequence (DNA): TGTGCCAGCAGTTTGGGTGGCGCCAGGGGCTACGAGCAGTACTTC.

The CDR3 DNA reads TGTGCCAGCAGCTGGGGACAGGGCAGGGAACATGGCTACACCTTC. Amino acid sequence: CASSWGQGREHGYTF. The V call is TRBV28, the J call TRBJ1-2; 9 positions agree with TRBD1. V lost 6 bases and J lost 6; bases outside the gene matches: 11. Germline CDR1 and CDR2: MDHEN and SYDVKM. The CDR3 is made up of 15 amino acids.

The chain joins TRBV24-1 to TRBJ2-1; TRBD1 aligns across 9 bases. Trimming took 4 bases from V and 3 from J; bases not matched to a gene: 9. CDR1 is KGHDR and CDR2 is SFDVKD in the germline V gene. The CDR3 runs to 17 residues. DNA of the CDR3: TGTGCCACCAGTGACACCAACCCGGGACAGGGCTACAATGAGCAGTTCTTC. It is translated as CATSDTNPGQGYNEQFF.

A word on this clone: At one end the junction does not follow the germline gene, possibly because of a read error. This chain links TRBV7-7 with TRBJ2-2; D call uncertain. The CDR3 has 13 residues. CDR1 is SSHAT and CDR2 is FNYEAQ in the germline V gene (reference sequence). CDR3 loop: CASSLKLAGELFF. DNA of the CDR3: TGTGCTAGCAGCTTAAAACTCGCCGGGGAGCTGTTTTTT.

The rearrangement links TRBV19 to TRBJ2-1; 14 bases are shared with TRBD2. Per the germline V gene, CDR1 is LNHDA and CDR2 is SQIVND (reference sequence). The J segment lost 9 bases and the V segment lost 10 bases, leaving 5 bases of the junction unmatched. The CDR3 loop spans 13 amino acids. This CDR3 reads CATRTSGRIEQFF. CDR3 sequence (DNA): TGTGCCACCCGGACTAGCGGGAGGATTGAGCAGTTCTTC.

The chain is built from TRBV18 and TRBJ2-1; 8 bases are shared with TRBD1. The germline gives CDR1 KGHSH, CDR2 LQKENI. The V segment lost 1 base and the J segment 4 bases; nucleotides outside the gene matches: 3. CDR3 size: 15 residues. In nucleotides, the CDR3 is TGTGCCAGCTCACCACGCAGGGGGCATTACAATGAGCAGTTCTTC. Amino acid sequence: CASSPRRGHYNEQFF.

The V gene is TRBV12-3 or TRBV12-4, the J gene TRBJ2-2, with D unresolved. CDR3 size: 13 residues. V was shortened by 6 bases and J by 5 bases, with 10 bases between the two germline ends. In DNA form, the CDR3 reads TGTGCCAGCAGCCCCGCCCGGACCGGGGAGCTGTTTTTT. Translation gives CASSPARTGELFF.

The chain has TRBV24-1 and TRBJ1-5, with a possible D match to TRBD1 (5 bases). The germline V and J ends were trimmed by 9 bases and 2 bases, with 10 bases remaining between them. The germline V gene has CDR1 KGHDR and CDR2 SFDVKD. The CDR3 covers 13 residues. The CDR3 spells CATSGQRNQPQHF. DNA of the CDR3: TGTGCCACCTCCGGACAACGCAATCAGCCCCAGCATTTT.